The T cell receptor beta chain described here comes from a study of T cell responses to AZD1222 COVID-19 vaccine. General study findings and limits: Donors were mostly white British, more females; clonal diversity possibly underestimated. Recipients of two AZD1222 doses showed rising Spike-specific TCR breadth and depth. Nearly half of unique spike-specific TCRs reportedly avoided B.1.351 and B.1.1.7 mutated regions.

Worth noting for this clone: What it binds is unknown.

Sequenced by immunoSEQ multiplex PCR; TCRdb stores in-frame clones only, minus some. The sample consists of approximately 150,000 clones, 93% of them appearing once. V gave up 6 bases and J gave up 5 bases; unmatched junction bases: 5. Germline CDR1 reads MNHEY; CDR2 reads SMNVEV (reference sequence). This CDR3 is 14 amino acids long. The source of this sequence is an adult in good health. The chain joins TRBV27 to TRBJ1-5; TRBD1 agrees at 9 bases. Sequenced here: peripheral blood, sampled on day 0 of AZD1222 vaccination. DNA for the CDR3: TGTGCCAGCAGCACAGGGGGCCCCTATCAGCCCCAGCATTTT. Residues: CASSTGGPYQPQHF.